This T cell receptor (beta chain) stems from a study of T cells in Graves' hyperthyroidism and ophthalmopathy. This clonotype has more than one count but fewer than ten. Patients were aged 18 to 65, had disease duration under 2 months, and had newly diagnosed hyperthyroidism. V gave up 6 bases and J gave up 4 bases; unmatched junction bases: 5. The CDR3 has 14 residues. TCR beta CDR3 regions were amplified from RNA. With the HTBI primer set, the TCR CDR3 went through a first round of RT-PCR. In TCRdb, the multiplex PCR reads were re-called with MiXCR into one record per CDR3 protein. The sample consists of approximately 610,000 distinct CDR3 sequences, over 15% of them appearing once.

The chain combines TRBV12-3 or TRBV12-4 with TRBJ1-5, with TRBD1 matching over 8 bases. This TCR came from a woman between 18 and 29 years old with Graves' hyperthyroidism. Sequenced input: blood. The DNA of the CDR3 is TGTGCCAGCAGAGTGACAGGGGCTAATCAGCCCCAGCATTTT. It translates to CASRVTGANQPQHF.